A selection of T cell receptor beta chains follows, all from one sample in a study of T cells in Graves' hyperthyroidism and ophthalmopathy. TCRdb redid the calling of the multiplex PCR reads with MiXCR, one entry per CDR3 protein. The sample has a few hundred thousand distinct CDR3 sequences, about 15% seen once. The sample comprised blood. These receptors were taken from a woman aged 25 to 45 with Graves' ophthalmopathy. The CDR3 runs from the conserved cysteine through the conserved F or W.

V gene	J gene	CDR3 protein
TRBV24-1	TRBJ2-7	CATSGVNPYEQYF
TRBV2	TRBJ2-4	CASSAGRTIQYF
TRBV4-1	TRBJ1-1	CASSQRPTNTEAFF
TRBV10-3	TRBJ2-7	CAISDRTDSGSGTYEQYF
TRBV7-6	TRBJ2-5	CASSLRPHGTGALQETQYF
TRBV11-2	TRBJ2-3	CASSWGAHADTQYF
TRBV20-1	TRBJ2-1	CSARDTRPRGDNEQFF
TRBV4-1	TRBJ1-5	CASSHGQGGQPQHF
TRBV29-1	TRBJ2-5	CSAHWGMETQYF
TRBV5-6	TRBJ1-6	CASSLGRVQALHF
TRBV6-1	TRBJ2-3	CASSSPAFTGEGDTQYF
TRBV2	TRBJ2-3	CASSEEAGGPSDTQYF
TRBV7-8	TRBJ1-5	CASSLADGDQPQHF
TRBV12-3/TRBV12-4	TRBJ1-5	CASSITGSLNQPQHF
TRBV27	TRBJ1-2	CASSREGRRRDGYTF
TRBV20-1	TRBJ1-5	CSAEDDSTQPQHF
TRBV7-2	TRBJ2-2	CASSLVIGSTGELFF
TRBV11-2	TRBJ2-3	CASSPSPDFTDTQYF
TRBV30	TRBJ2-2	CAATGGLTGELFF
TRBV5-1	TRBJ1-6	CASSWGQGGSPLHF
TRBV15	TRBJ1-5	CATSRPGQGGHQPQHF
TRBV7-9	TRBJ1-2	CASQDSFGGYTF
TRBV9	TRBJ2-4	CASSVALAGNIQYF
TRBV6-2/TRBV6-3	TRBJ2-7	CASTPDLSSYEQYF
TRBV5-1	TRBJ1-1	CASSLELVGNTEAFF
TRBV4-3	TRBJ2-1	CATLWRVEQFF
TRBV9	TRBJ2-3	CASSVGGGFPDTQYF
TRBV3-1	TRBJ2-3	CASSQTASTDTQYF
TRBV2	TRBJ2-2	CASSEFGSWAVWVAGELFF
TRBV7-2	TRBJ2-7	CASSDPGLAVYEQYF
TRBV2	TRBJ2-2	CASRWTQNTGELFF
TRBV6-2/TRBV6-3	TRBJ2-3	CASSWGPGSREDTQYF
TRBV4-3	TRBJ2-3	CASSQGASITDTQYF
TRBV5-1	TRBJ2-1	CASSGGQGSSYNEQFF
TRBV6-2/TRBV6-3	TRBJ2-2	CATSKPARGRKNTGELFF
TRBV6-1	TRBJ2-3	CATQLTGQAHTDTQYF
TRBV5-4	TRBJ2-3	CASGWGTSDPDTQYF
TRBV12-3/TRBV12-4	TRBJ2-1	CASIPRGTGGEQFF
TRBV20-1	TRBJ2-7	CSARARDQDYEQYF
TRBV5-1	TRBJ2-3	CASSEQSRTDTQYF
TRBV20-1	TRBJ2-2	CSAKRGLAGTANTGELFF
TRBV5-6	TRBJ2-7	CASSFWVPAVTYEQYF
TRBV18	TRBJ1-1	CASSPQGITPKEAAFF
TRBV6-6	TRBJ1-1	CASSYSPGQTEAFF
TRBV15	TRBJ1-1	CATSHLVRGADEAFF
TRBV30	TRBJ1-5	CAWSVDSSQPRHF
TRBV28	TRBJ1-3	CASIWGDRISGNTIYF
TRBV12-3/TRBV12-4	TRBJ2-3	CASIETRGTQYF
TRBV27	TRBJ2-3	CASRVQGPDTQYF
TRBV4-1	TRBJ2-1	CASSQDVGRGQGHEQFF
TRBV5-1	TRBJ1-1	CASSFFGGAMNTEAFF
TRBV5-4	TRBJ2-7	CASSLFGSYEQYF
TRBV4-1	TRBJ2-7	CASSRTIGDFSYEQYF
TRBV20-1	TRBJ2-7	CSASILGAYEQYF